The rows below give T cell receptor beta chains drawn from one sample of a study of cytomegalovirus exposure and HLA in healthy donors. Sequenced by immunoSEQ multiplex PCR; TCRdb stores in-frame clones only, minus some. The sample includes 75,000 to 100,000 clones, approximately 79% of them seen just once. Sample: PBMCs. The receptors here all came from a male donor in good health and CMV-seronegative. The CDR3 runs from the conserved cysteine through the conserved F or W. Each record gives: V gene, clone size, J gene, D gene, CDR3 protein, CDR3 DNA. A D gene is named only where the DNA matches it firmly. Only some rows state a clone size, as once, few, many or a class for expanded clones.

V gene: TRBV6-5; clone size: -; J gene: TRBJ2-2; D gene: -; CDR3 protein: CASSLWATNTGELFF; CDR3 DNA: TGTGCCAGCAGCCTCTGGGCAACCAACACCGGGGAGCTGTTTTTT
V gene: TRBV19; clone size: -; J gene: TRBJ2-7; D gene: -; CDR3 protein: CASSAVRETLYEQYF; CDR3 DNA: TGTGCCAGCAGTGCGGTCCGGGAGACCCTCTACGAGCAGTACTTC
V gene: TRBV7-7; clone size: -; J gene: TRBJ2-1; D gene: -; CDR3 protein: CASSFNFGDNEQFF; CDR3 DNA: TGTGCCAGCAGCTTTAACTTCGGTGACAATGAGCAGTTCTTC
V gene: TRBV5-1; clone size: -; J gene: TRBJ1-1; D gene: -; CDR3 protein: CASSLEAARTEAFF; CDR3 DNA: TGCGCCAGCAGCTTGGAAGCGGCGCGGACTGAAGCTTTCTTT
V gene: TRBV2; clone size: -; J gene: TRBJ1-1; D gene: -; CDR3 protein: CASSENPSGNTEAFF; CDR3 DNA: TGTGCCAGCAGTGAAAATCCCTCCGGGAACACTGAAGCTTTCTTT
V gene: TRBV4-1; clone size: -; J gene: TRBJ1-1; D gene: -; CDR3 protein: CASSQDRSWGAEAFF; CDR3 DNA: TGCGCCAGCAGCCAAGATAGGTCTTGGGGCGCTGAAGCTTTCTTT
V gene: TRBV7-9; clone size: -; J gene: TRBJ1-5; D gene: TRBD1; CDR3 protein: CASSSDREVQPQHF; CDR3 DNA: TGTGCCAGCAGCTCGGACAGGGAGGTTCAGCCCCAGCATTTT
V gene: TRBV28; clone size: -; J gene: TRBJ2-7; D gene: TRBD1; CDR3 protein: CASSDPGQPYEQYF; CDR3 DNA: TGTGCCAGCAGTGACCCGGGACAGCCCTACGAGCAGTACTTC
V gene: TRBV2; clone size: -; J gene: TRBJ2-2; D gene: TRBD1; CDR3 protein: CASTRGQGAGELFF; CDR3 DNA: TGTGCCAGCACTCGCGGACAGGGCGCCGGGGAGCTGTTTTTT
V gene: TRBV7-8; clone size: -; J gene: TRBJ2-3; D gene: TRBD2; CDR3 protein: CASSLGGLAGGVADTQYF; CDR3 DNA: TGTGCCAGCAGCTTAGGGGGTTTAGCGGGAGGGGTCGCAGATACGCAGTATTTT
V gene: TRBV4-2; clone size: -; J gene: TRBJ2-5; D gene: TRBD1; CDR3 protein: CASSQDPRTGRETQYF; CDR3 DNA: TGTGCCAGCAGCCAAGATCCGAGGACAGGGAGAGAGACCCAGTACTTC
V gene: TRBV30; clone size: -; J gene: TRBJ1-3; D gene: TRBD1; CDR3 protein: CAWSTGGSYRPGNTIYF; CDR3 DNA: TGTGCCTGGAGTACAGGGGGCAGTTACCGACCTGGAAACACCATATATTTT
V gene: TRBV6-5; clone size: -; J gene: TRBJ1-1; D gene: TRBD1; CDR3 protein: CASRTGERGTEAFF; CDR3 DNA: TGTGCCAGCCGGACAGGGGAGAGGGGCACTGAAGCTTTCTTT
V gene: TRBV27; clone size: few; J gene: TRBJ1-1; D gene: TRBD1; CDR3 protein: CASRTTGGTEAFF; CDR3 DNA: TGTGCCAGCAGGACGACAGGGGGCACTGAAGCTTTCTTT
V gene: TRBV27; clone size: few; J gene: TRBJ2-3; D gene: TRBD2; CDR3 protein: CASSPARGRGTDTQYF; CDR3 DNA: TGTGCCAGCAGTCCCGCGCGCGGGAGGGGGACAGATACGCAGTATTTT
V gene: TRBV29-1; clone size: -; J gene: TRBJ2-7; D gene: TRBD2; CDR3 protein: CSVEGLAGTYEQYF; CDR3 DNA: TGCAGCGTGGAGGGACTAGCGGGGACCTACGAGCAGTACTTC
V gene: TRBV7-3; clone size: -; J gene: TRBJ1-1; D gene: -; CDR3 protein: CASSSTGVGAEAFF; CDR3 DNA: TGTGCCAGCAGCTCGACCGGAGTTGGAGCTGAAGCTTTCTTT
V gene: TRBV6-8; clone size: once; J gene: TRBJ1-5; D gene: -; CDR3 protein: CASSCDETAPNQPQHF; CDR3 DNA: TGTGCCAGCAGCTGTGACGAGACAGCACCAAATCAGCCCCAGCATTTT
V gene: TRBV5-1; clone size: few; J gene: TRBJ2-1; D gene: -; CDR3 protein: CASSPGGGFYNEQFF; CDR3 DNA: TGCGCCAGCAGCCCTGGGGGAGGTTTCTACAATGAGCAGTTCTTC
V gene: TRBV6-1; clone size: -; J gene: TRBJ2-1; D gene: -; CDR3 protein: CASSETGNNEQFF; CDR3 DNA: TGTGCCAGCAGTGAAACAGGAAACAATGAGCAGTTCTTC
V gene: TRBV4-3; clone size: -; J gene: TRBJ2-1; D gene: TRBD2; CDR3 protein: CASSLGLAGQNEQFF; CDR3 DNA: TGCGCCAGCAGCCTCGGACTAGCGGGACAGAATGAGCAGTTCTTC
V gene: TRBV5-1; clone size: few; J gene: TRBJ2-7; D gene: TRBD1; CDR3 protein: CASRATGTGVNEQYF; CDR3 DNA: TGCGCCAGCAGGGCGACCGGGACAGGGGTGAACGAGCAGTACTTC
V gene: TRBV7-3; clone size: once; J gene: TRBJ2-2; D gene: -; CDR3 protein: CASSPGQRRNTGELFF; CDR3 DNA: TGTGCCAGCAGCCCAGGACAGCGAAGAAACACCGGGGAGCTGTTTTTT
V gene: TRBV6-7; clone size: few; J gene: TRBJ1-4; D gene: -; CDR3 protein: CASSPPRGLSEKLFF; CDR3 DNA: TGTGCCAGCAGCCCCCCTAGGGGTCTAAGTGAAAAACTGTTTTTT
V gene: TRBV19; clone size: -; J gene: TRBJ2-6; D gene: -; CDR3 protein: CASSILGDSGANVLTF; CDR3 DNA: TGTGCCAGTAGTATTCTGGGCGACTCTGGGGCCAACGTCCTGACTTTC
V gene: TRBV28; clone size: -; J gene: TRBJ1-2; D gene: -; CDR3 protein: CASSLGPLYGYTF; CDR3 DNA: TGTGCCAGCAGTTTAGGGCCCCTCTATGGCTACACCTTC
V gene: TRBV30; clone size: -; J gene: TRBJ2-7; D gene: TRBD2; CDR3 protein: CAWSVGLAGYYEQYF; CDR3 DNA: TGTGCCTGGAGTGTCGGATTAGCGGGATACTACGAGCAGTACTTC
V gene: TRBV9; clone size: -; J gene: TRBJ2-2; D gene: TRBD2; CDR3 protein: CASSGGLVSTGELFF; CDR3 DNA: TGTGCCAGCAGCGGGGGACTAGTTTCTACCGGGGAGCTGTTTTTT
V gene: TRBV7-9; clone size: -; J gene: TRBJ1-3; D gene: -; CDR3 protein: CASRGGGPGNTIYF; CDR3 DNA: TGTGCCAGCAGAGGGGGGGGCCCTGGAAACACCATATATTTT
V gene: TRBV27; clone size: many; J gene: TRBJ1-1; D gene: -; CDR3 protein: CASSRRTGNTEAFF; CDR3 DNA: TGTGCCAGCAGCCGTAGGACCGGGAATACTGAAGCTTTCTTT
V gene: TRBV7-9; clone size: -; J gene: TRBJ2-7; D gene: -; CDR3 protein: CASTGSYEQYF; CDR3 DNA: TGTGCCAGCACCGGCTCCTACGAGCAGTACTTC
V gene: TRBV9; clone size: -; J gene: TRBJ2-3; D gene: TRBD2; CDR3 protein: CASSVVAGGPTDTQYF; CDR3 DNA: TGTGCCAGCAGCGTTGTAGCGGGAGGGCCCACAGATACGCAGTATTTT